This is a list of T cell receptor beta chains from one sample in a study of blood T cell repertoires in COVID-19. The protocol was immunoSEQ multiplex PCR, while the TCRdb copy is restricted to in-frame clones and leaves out a portion. The sample holds about 200,000 clones, approximately 79% seen once. Sequencing input: peripheral blood. The receptors come from a man aged 50 to 59 who had recovered from COVID-19. The CDR3 runs from the conserved cysteine through the conserved F or W. Each record gives: clone size, J gene, D gene, V gene, CDR3 protein, CDR3 DNA. D genes are given only for firm matches. The size of a clone is reported for some rows only, either as once, few or many, or as a class for expanded clones.

abundance: NA
j_gene: TRBJ1-2
d_gene: NA
v_gene: TRBV5-6
CDR3aa: CASTIGGAEYVYGYTF
CDR3nt: TGTGCCAGCACCATAGGGGGGGCGGAATATGTATATGGCTACACCTTC

abundance: few
j_gene: TRBJ2-3
d_gene: NA
v_gene: TRBV9
CDR3aa: CASSSLVSTDTQYF
CDR3nt: TGTGCCAGCAGCTCACTAGTTTCCACAGATACGCAGTATTTT

abundance: once
j_gene: TRBJ2-6
d_gene: TRBD2
v_gene: TRBV5-1
CDR3aa: CASSFGGGSPDVLTF
CDR3nt: TGCGCCAGCAGCTTCGGCGGGGGGTCCCCCGACGTCCTGACTTTC

abundance: NA
j_gene: TRBJ2-3
d_gene: TRBD2
v_gene: TRBV5-1
CDR3aa: CASSVTSGSLNTQYF
CDR3nt: TGCGCCAGCAGCGTCACTAGCGGGAGTTTAAATACGCAGTATTTT

abundance: NA
j_gene: TRBJ2-1
d_gene: TRBD2
v_gene: TRBV10-3
CDR3aa: CAISGASGRIYNEQFF
CDR3nt: TGTGCCATCAGTGGGGCTAGCGGGAGAATATACAATGAGCAGTTCTTC

abundance: NA
j_gene: TRBJ2-1
d_gene: NA
v_gene: TRBV20-1
CDR3aa: CSANRVDEQFF
CDR3nt: TGCAGTGCGAACAGGGTGGATGAGCAGTTCTTC

abundance: NA
j_gene: TRBJ2-2
d_gene: NA
v_gene: TRBV28
CDR3aa: CASLGLRASDFTGELFF
CDR3nt: TGTGCCAGCTTGGGACTTCGTGCTAGCGACTTCACCGGGGAGCTGTTTTTT

abundance: NA
j_gene: TRBJ2-1
d_gene: NA
v_gene: TRBV4-1
CDR3aa: CASSVYVGGEGYNEQFF
CDR3nt: TGCGCCAGCAGCGTATACGTAGGGGGAGAGGGGTACAATGAGCAGTTCTTC

abundance: NA
j_gene: TRBJ1-2
d_gene: TRBD1
v_gene: TRBV28
CDR3aa: CASSPLDRGNGYTF
CDR3nt: TGTGCCAGCAGTCCATTGGACAGGGGTAACGGCTACACCTTC

abundance: NA
j_gene: TRBJ2-5
d_gene: TRBD2
v_gene: TRBV5-4
CDR3aa: CASSSGSGRPSGRLGTQYF
CDR3nt: TGTGCCAGCAGCTCTGGAAGTGGTAGGCCTAGCGGGAGATTGGGGACCCAGTACTTC

abundance: NA
j_gene: TRBJ2-1
d_gene: TRBD2
v_gene: TRBV19
CDR3aa: CASSILAGGFGEQFF
CDR3nt: TGTGCCAGTAGTATACTAGCGGGAGGGTTTGGGGAGCAGTTCTTC

abundance: few
j_gene: TRBJ1-1
d_gene: NA
v_gene: TRBV5-1
CDR3aa: CASSGTPQNTEAFF
CDR3nt: TGCGCCAGCAGCGGGACACCCCAGAACACTGAAGCTTTCTTT

abundance: NA
j_gene: TRBJ1-4
d_gene: NA
v_gene: TRBV6-5
CDR3aa: CASGDDRQNEKLFF
CDR3nt: TGTGCCAGCGGGGATGACAGACAAAATGAAAAACTGTTTTTT

abundance: NA
j_gene: TRBJ2-7
d_gene: NA
v_gene: TRBV10-2
CDR3aa: CASSEFRVYEQYF
CDR3nt: TGCGCCAGCAGTGAGTTCCGGGTATACGAGCAGTACTTC

abundance: NA
j_gene: TRBJ1-2
d_gene: TRBD1
v_gene: TRBV7-9
CDR3aa: CASSSRGQGEYTF
CDR3nt: TGTGCCAGCAGCTCCAGGGGACAGGGGGAGTACACCTTC

abundance: NA
j_gene: TRBJ1-4
d_gene: NA
v_gene: TRBV5-1
CDR3aa: CASSPRNYNEKLFF
CDR3nt: TGCGCCAGCAGCCCCAGAAACTATAATGAAAAACTGTTTTTT

abundance: once
j_gene: TRBJ2-7
d_gene: NA
v_gene: TRBV19
CDR3aa: CASSIPGGSYEQYF
CDR3nt: TGTGCCAGTAGTATCCCTGGGGGGTCCTACGAGCAGTACTTC

abundance: NA
j_gene: TRBJ2-2
d_gene: TRBD2
v_gene: TRBV27
CDR3aa: CASSYPGGTINTGELFF
CDR3nt: TGTGCCAGCAGTTACCCGGGAGGCACTATAAACACCGGGGAGCTGTTTTTT

abundance: NA
j_gene: TRBJ1-1
d_gene: NA
v_gene: TRBV18
CDR3aa: CASSPTGSSNTEAFF
CDR3nt: TGTGCCAGCTCACCAACAGGGAGCTCTAACACTGAAGCTTTCTTT

abundance: NA
j_gene: TRBJ2-5
d_gene: NA
v_gene: TRBV5-1
CDR3aa: CASSLGRGLETQYF
CDR3nt: TGCGCCAGCAGCTTGGGGCGGGGACTGGAGACCCAGTACTTC

abundance: NA
j_gene: TRBJ2-1
d_gene: TRBD1
v_gene: TRBV7-3
CDR3aa: CASSLGQGQAYNEQFF
CDR3nt: TGTGCCAGCAGCTTAGGACAGGGACAGGCCTACAATGAGCAGTTCTTC

abundance: few
j_gene: TRBJ2-3
d_gene: NA
v_gene: TRBV6-5
CDR3aa: CASRTPSTDTQYF
CDR3nt: TGTGCCAGCAGGACACCTAGCACAGATACGCAGTATTTT

abundance: NA
j_gene: TRBJ2-5
d_gene: NA
v_gene: TRBV3-1/TRBV3-2
CDR3aa: CASSLEANLGTQYF
CDR3nt: TGTGCCAGCAGCCTTGAAGCGAACCTGGGGACCCAGTACTTC

abundance: NA
j_gene: TRBJ1-4
d_gene: TRBD1
v_gene: TRBV6-1
CDR3aa: CASRTGAGREKLFF
CDR3nt: TGTGCCAGCAGAACAGGGGCCGGACGTGAAAAACTGTTTTTT

abundance: NA
j_gene: TRBJ1-2
d_gene: NA
v_gene: TRBV30
CDR3aa: CAWSVREGYTF
CDR3nt: TGTGCCTGGAGTGTCAGGGAAGGCTACACCTTC

abundance: NA
j_gene: TRBJ1-1
d_gene: TRBD1
v_gene: TRBV4-2
CDR3aa: CASSTRTGNTAFF
CDR3nt: TGTGCCAGCAGCACTCGGACAGGGAATACAGCTTTCTTT